Presented here are 19 T cell receptor beta chains from one specimen sequenced in a study of beta chain features in type 1 diabetes. Antigens for these TCRs are unknown. The investigators reverse transcribed all of the isolated RNA, so they sequenced expressed TCRB transcripts. Measured with immunoSEQ multiplex PCR; TCRdb has only the in-frame clones, and not every one. The table has around 140,000 clones, roughly 10% seen once; the top ten hold about 0.7%. General study results and limits: Among all four CD4+ subsets, Type 1 diabetes patients had TCRB CDR3s that were moderately but significantly shorter.

Sequenced: central memory CD4+ T cells from blood. The receptors were gathered from a man younger than 40 with type 1 diabetes.

This clone was seen more than once but under ten times. The chain links TRBV5-4 to TRBJ1-4; 8 positions agree with TRBD1. Germline V gene data show CDR1 as SGHNT and CDR2 as YYREEE (reference sequence). V trimming: 0 bases; J trimming: 5 bases; junction bases outside the gene matches: 6. CDR3 size: 16 residues. In nucleotides, the CDR3 is TGTGCCAGCAGCTTGGCCAAGGGGACAGGAAATGAAAAACTGTTTTTT. It is translated as CASSLAKGTGNEKLFF.

The chain uses TRBV6-5 and TRBJ2-5; D possibly corresponds to TRBD1 (6 bases). There are 13 residues in the CDR3. CDR1 and CDR2 from the germline V gene are MNHEY and SVGAGI. With 5 bases removed from V and 2 bases from J, the gap between germline ends came to 9 bases. CDR3 DNA sequence: TGTGCCAGCAGTGAAGGACAGCAAGAGACCCAGTACTTC. As protein: CASSEGQQETQYF.

The rearrangement joins TRBV7-3 to TRBJ2-1; a possible D gene is TRBD2 (6 bases). This CDR3 comprises 15 residues. V gave up 2 bases and J gave up 4 bases, with 12 bases separating them. In germline, CDR1 is SGHTA, CDR2 FQGTGA. CDR3 sequence: CASSLGGVEYNEQFF. The CDR3 bases are TGTGCCAGCAGCTTAGGAGGGGTGGAATACAATGAGCAGTTCTTC.

This clone has a handful of counts. CDR3 bases: TGTGCCAGCAGCGTAGATACGGACACTGAAGCTTTCTTT. This codes for CASSVDTDTEAFF. The chain couples TRBV9 to TRBJ1-1; D is undetermined. Germline V CDR1 and CDR2: SGDLS, YYNGEE. The CDR3 runs to 13 residues. Trimming removed 0 bases at V and 3 bases at J, with 6 bases between.

The CDR3 is CASSQEGLAGGFEQFF. DNA of the CDR3: TGCGCCAGCAGCCAAGAGGGTCTAGCGGGGGGGTTTGAGCAGTTCTTC. This chain joins TRBV4-3 and TRBJ2-1; 12 bases are a match to TRBD2. Germline assignment: CDR1 LGHNA and CDR2 YSLEER. The CDR3 covers 16 residues. With V trimmed by 0 bases and J by 9 bases, 6 bases remained unmatched.

This rearrangement joins TRBV9 to TRBJ1-1; TRBD1 might be the D (6 bases). Germline V CDR1 and CDR2: SGDLS, YYNGEE. V gave up 1 base and J gave up 12 bases, with 19 bases separating them. The CDR3 loop spans 14 amino acids. The CDR3 loop is CASSVQQGGMIPFF. The CDR3 bases are TGTGCCAGCAGCGTACAACAGGGAGGGATGATACCTTTCTTT.

This clone was observed a few times. J is TRBJ1-1 and V is TRBV7-8; 8 bases are shared with TRBD1. With 4 bases clipped from V and 5 bases from J, the junction kept 6 bases outside the gene matches. The germline CDR1 and CDR2 sequences are SGHVS and FQNEAQ. This CDR3 is built from 14 residues. CDR3 in DNA: TGTGCCAGCAGCTCCAGGGGGCCCGGAACTGAAGCTTTCTTT. Protein: CASSSRGPGTEAFF.

This chain connects TRBV30 to TRBJ1-1; unclear D gene. The germline gives CDR1 GTSNPN, CDR2 SVGIG (reference sequence). The V and J ends lost 0 bases and 11 bases respectively, with 16 bases between them. The length of the CDR3 is 13 residues. The CDR3 coding sequence is TGTGCCTGGAGTGTACTCGTGGGAGTCCCTGCTTTCTTT. This sequence encodes CAWSVLVGVPAFF. The variable domain in full, with the rest retrieved from reference TRBV30 and TRBJ1-1, is SQTIHQWPATLVQPVGSPLSLECTVEGTSNPNLYWYRQAAGRGLQLLFYSVGIGQISSEVPQNLSASRPQDRQFILSSKKLLLSDSGFYLCAWSVLVGVPAFFGQGTRLTVV.

A few counts support this clone. The rearrangement joins TRBV7-8 to TRBJ2-2; no firm D call. Germline V CDR1 and CDR2: SGHVS, FQNEAQ. This CDR3 has 15 residues. The V gene lost 3 bases and the J gene lost 5 bases, with 13 bases spanning the gap. In nucleotides, the CDR3 is TGTGCCAGCAGCTTTTGGAGCGCACGGACCGGGGAGCTGTTTTTT. This encodes CASSFWSARTGELFF. Full variable domain (rest looked up from reference TRBV7-8 and TRBJ2-2): GAGVSQSPRYKVAKRGQDVALRCDPISGHVSLFWYQQALGQGPEFLTYFQNEAQLDKSGLPSDRFFAERPEGSVSTLKIQRTQQEDSAVYLCASSFWSARTGELFFGEGSRLTVL.

This sequence joins TRBV4-1 and TRBJ2-5, with D tentatively TRBD2 (6 bases). Germline V gene sequence: CDR1 MGHRA, CDR2 YSYEKL. V lost 0 bases and J 5 bases, leaving 16 bases between the germline ends. This CDR3 spans 16 amino acids. This chain's CDR3 is CASSQDLRGRGETQYF. For the CDR3, the DNA is TGCGCCAGCAGCCAAGATCTTAGGGGTCGGGGGGAGACCCAGTACTTC.

There are a few counts of this clone. This chain uses TRBV4-2 with TRBJ2-3, with 9 bases aligning to TRBD2. Germline V gene data show CDR1 as LGHNA and CDR2 as YNFKEQ. The ends lost 2 bases at V and 3 bases at J; junction bases unmatched: 6. This CDR3 contains 16 residues. CDR3 sequence: CASSQQLAGGTDTQYF. CDR3 nucleotides: TGTGCCAGCAGCCAACAACTAGCGGGTGGAACAGATACGCAGTATTTT.

The chain links TRBV20-1 to TRBJ2-7; D is unresolved. The V end was cut by 0 bases, the J end by 5 bases, with 5 bases between. CDR3 size: 11 residues. Germline V lookup: CDR1 DFQATT, CDR2 SNEGSKA (reference sequence). CDR3 DNA sequence: TGCAGTGCTAGAGACATCCACGAGCAGTACTTC. Translation gives CSARDIHEQYF.

The V gene is TRBV29-1, the J gene TRBJ2-2; 10 bases fit TRBD1. The CDR3 totals 14 residues. V dropped 4 bases and J dropped 2; count of bases not matched to a gene: 1. Germline V gives CDR1 SQVTM, CDR2 ANQGSEA. The CDR3 spells CSVGDRGNTGELFF. The CDR3 DNA sequence: TGCAGCGTTGGGGACAGGGGCAACACCGGGGAGCTGTTTTTT.

The chain is built from TRBV5-4 and TRBJ2-1, with D tentatively TRBD2 (6 bases). Germline CDR1 reads SGHNT; CDR2 reads YYREEE (reference sequence). The CDR3 sequence is 15 residues long. V was clipped by 4 bases and J by 1 base, with 12 bases between them. CDR3 DNA: TGTGCCAGCAGCGTGACCGCGGGGTCCTACAATGAGCAGTTCTTC. Translating it yields CASSVTAGSYNEQFF.

This rearrangement joins TRBV29-1 to TRBJ2-5; 8 bases are a match to TRBD1. Trimming removed 0 bases from V and 0 bases from J; junction bases left unmatched: 15. The CDR3 loop spans 19 amino acids. Germline loops: CDR1 SQVTM, CDR2 ANQGSEA. The CDR3 DNA sequence: TGCAGCGTTGAAGATAGGGACAGGACACTCTTCCTGTACCAAGAGACCCAGTACTTC. It specifies CSVEDRDRTLFLYQETQYF.

The chain joins TRBV20-1 to TRBJ2-5; D is uncertain. The germline V gene has CDR1 DFQATT and CDR2 SNEGSKA (reference sequence). V lost 3 bases and J lost 7, with 9 bases in between. The CDR3 runs 11 residues. DNA for the CDR3: TGCAGTGCTAGTCTCGAGAGGACCCAGTACTTC. As protein: CSASLERTQYF.

The table lists this clone with a few counts. The gene calls are TRBV2 and TRBJ1-2, with TRBD1 identical over 9 bases. Germline CDR1 is SNHLY and CDR2 is FYNNEI. The CDR3 is 12 amino acids. Germline trimming cut 7 bases from V and 4 bases from J; bases unmatched to any gene: 1. CDR3 in amino acids: CASMGQGYGYTF. CDR3 in DNA: TGTGCCAGCATGGGACAGGGCTATGGCTACACCTTC.

This clone was seen a few times. The chain employs TRBV4-3 and TRBJ1-2; TRBD1 might be the D (6 bases). Trimming shortened V by 0 bases and J by 6 bases, and 11 bases separated the two germline ends. This CDR3 has 14 amino acids. Looked up from germline, CDR1 is LGHNA and CDR2 is YSLEER. The CDR3 protein is CASSQDEQGDGYTF. CDR3 DNA: TGCGCCAGCAGCCAAGATGAACAGGGCGATGGCTACACCTTC.

In its sample, this clone was seen many times. V and J are TRBV5-1 and TRBJ2-3, with 7 nucleotides matching TRBD2. V dropped 4 bases and J dropped 6; count of bases not matched to a gene: 2. The CDR3 contains 12 residues. Germline CDR1 reads SGHRS; CDR2 reads YFSETQ. Here the CDR3 reads CASSVSGDTQYF. CDR3 DNA sequence: TGCGCCAGCAGCGTTAGCGGGGATACGCAGTATTTT.